This T cell receptor beta chain was sequenced in a study of technical replicates of blood from a handful of donors. Sequencing was performed with immunoSEQ multiplex PCR; in TCRdb, only in-frame clones are kept and a portion is missing. Altogether 65,000 to 95,000 clones are present, 95% to 98% being singletons, with the ten largest covering 0.15%. Deletions cut 5 bases from V and 7 bases from J, with 12 bases between. In germline, CDR1 is LNHDA, CDR2 SQIVND (reference sequence). This CDR3 has 13 amino acids. The specimen sequenced was T cells isolated from PBMCs. The sequence was collected from a human donor in good health. The chain couples TRBV19 to TRBJ1-5; the D gene is possibly TRBD1 (5 bases). The CDR3 loop is CASSFRVHQPQHF. As DNA, the CDR3 is TGTGCCAGTAGTTTCAGGGTGCACCAGCCCCAGCATTTT. The full variable domain, rest sourced from reference TRBV19 and TRBJ1-5, is DGGITQSPKYLFRKEGQNVTLSCEQNLNHDAMYWYRQDPGQGLRLIYYSQIVNDFQKGDIAEGYSVSREKKESFPLTVTSAQKNPTAFYLCASSFRVHQPQHFGDGTRLSIL.